Listed here are 18 T cell receptor beta chains from one sample, sequenced in a study of CD8 T cells in Susac syndrome. RNA was extracted with the RNeasy kit, and a quantity of roughly 0.45 to 1 ug was reverse transcribed using random hexamers. TCRdb re-derived calls from the immunoSEQ multiplex PCR reads in MiXCR, one entry per CDR3 protein. Of under 300,000 distinct CDR3 sequences in the sample, almost 97% are singletons; the top ten hold about 0.1%. The sequenced material came from CD4+ T cells from PBMCs. Receptors were obtained from a human donor with Susac syndrome.

The gene calls are TRBV30 and TRBJ2-1, with 8 bases lining up with TRBD2. CDR1 is GTSNPN, CDR2 SVGIG, per germline (reference sequence). The CDR3 length is 13 residues. V lost 3 bases, J lost 6 bases, and 4 bases stayed unmatched. The CDR3, as DNA: TGTGCCTGGAGGGGACTAGATGGCAATGAGCAGTTCTTC. This gives the protein CAWRGLDGNEQFF. The whole variable domain, remainder taken from reference TRBV30 and TRBJ2-1, is SQTIHQWPATLVQPVGSPLSLECTVEGTSNPNLYWYRQAAGRGLQLLFYSVGIGQISSEVPQNLSASRPQDRQFILSSKKLLLSDSGFYLCAWRGLDGNEQFFGPGTRLTVL.

The chain joins TRBV13 to TRBJ2-7; perhaps D is TRBD1 or TRBD2 (5 bases each). Germline loops: CDR1 PRHDT, CDR2 FYEKMQ (reference sequence). The germline V and J ends were trimmed by 5 bases and 5 bases, with 16 bases remaining between them. This CDR3 is built from 14 residues. The CDR3 loop is CASSIPGRYNEQYF. CDR3 sequence (DNA): TGTGCCAGCAGCATACCGGGACGCTATAACGAGCAGTACTTC.

V is TRBV29-1 and J is TRBJ2-3; 7 nucleotides match TRBD2. Per germline, CDR1 SQVTM and CDR2 ANQGSEA. CDR3 length: 16 residues. Trimming removed 0 bases from V and 2 bases from J; junction bases left unmatched: 8. The CDR3 coding sequence is TGCAGCGTTGAAGATCGGGGGAGGGTCCTCACAGATACGCAGTATTTT. This gives the protein CSVEDRGRVLTDTQYF.

In the case of this clonotype: The junction and the germline gene differ at one end; a read error may be behind it. This chain links TRBV7-3 with TRBJ2-1; no clear D gene. Per the germline V gene, CDR1 is SGHTA and CDR2 is FQGTGA. The CDR3 spans 14 residues. CDR3 bases: TGTGCCAGCAGCCAATTCACTTCCGCCTACCAACGGGTCTTC. It translates to CASSQFTSAYQRVF.

The chain links TRBV11-1 to TRBJ2-2; 8 bases fit TRBD2. The germline CDR1 and CDR2 sequences are SGHAT and FQDESV (reference sequence). CDR3 length equals 14 residues. With V trimmed by 8 bases and J by 1 base, 3 bases remained unmatched. CDR3: CASQGTRNTGELFF. The CDR3 bases are TGTGCCAGCCAGGGGACTAGGAACACCGGGGAGCTGTTTTTT.

The chain joins TRBV27 to TRBJ2-7; 8 nucleotides match TRBD1. The CDR3 spans 16 residues. Germline lookup yields CDR1 MNHEY and CDR2 SMNVEV (reference sequence). J lost 3 bases, V lost 5 bases, and 12 bases had no gene match. The CDR3 loop is CASSPLRDRTLYEQYF. In DNA, the CDR3 is TGTGCCAGCAGTCCCCTCCGGGACAGGACCCTCTACGAGCAGTACTTC.

The gene calls are TRBV6-5 and TRBJ1-5; 7 bases are a match to TRBD1. The CDR3 extends over 13 amino acids. Germline V gene lookup returns CDR1 MNHEY and CDR2 SVGAGI. The V segment lost 0 bases and the J segment 12 bases; nucleotides outside the gene matches: 5. The DNA of the CDR3 is TGTGCCAGCAGTTACTCGAACAGGGGATACCAGCATTTT. Protein: CASSYSNRGYQHF.

This chain joins TRBV18 and TRBJ1-1; D call uncertain. The CDR3 consists of 12 residues. CDR1 KGHSH and CDR2 LQKENI come from the germline V gene. Trimming shortened V by 0 bases and J by 11 bases, and 10 bases separated the two germline ends. In DNA, the CDR3 is TGTGCCAGCTCACCACCGGGCGGTACGGCTTTCTTT. Translating gives CASSPPGGTAFF.

V usage is TRBV15 and J usage is TRBJ2-6; 7 nucleotides line up with TRBD1. Germline-derived CDR1 and CDR2 are LNHNV and YYDKDF (reference sequence). The CDR3 has 17 amino acids. V was pared by 4 bases and J by 0 bases, with 6 bases of the junction left unmatched. For the CDR3, the DNA is TGTGCCACCAGCAAGCAGACAGGGCACTCTGGGGCCAACGTCCTGACTTTC. Protein: CATSKQTGHSGANVLTF.

The chain links TRBV2 to TRBJ2-3; 11 bases match TRBD2. Germline V gene sequence: CDR1 SNHLY, CDR2 FYNNEI. V lost 8 bases to trimming and J lost 8 bases; unmatched junction nucleotides: 9. This CDR3 is built from 14 residues. Written as DNA, the CDR3 is TGTGCCAGCTTGACTAGCGGGATCGAGTTTACGCAGTATTTT. This gives the protein CASLTSGIEFTQYF.

The CDR3 nucleotides are TGTGCCAGCAGCCCTCGGAGGCTTGTCATGAACACTGAAGCTTTCTTT. Amino acid sequence: CASSPRRLVMNTEAFF. The J gene is TRBJ1-1, the V gene TRBV25-1; D gene uncertain. The CDR3 has 16 amino acids. CDR1 is MGHDK and CDR2 is SYGVNS in the germline V gene. V gave up 6 bases and J gave up 0 bases, with 17 bases separating them.

This clonotype was recorded only once. For the CDR3, the DNA is TGTGCCACCAACGGAAACGCGAATGAGCAGTTCTTC. It encodes CATNGNANEQFF. This chain joins TRBV24-1 and TRBJ2-1, with unresolved D. Trimming removed 8 bases from V and 7 bases from J, with 11 bases in between. The CDR3 length is 12 residues. Germline CDR1 reads KGHDR; CDR2 reads SFDVKD.

The V and J genes are TRBV30 and TRBJ1-2; D may be TRBD1 (6 bases). Germline V gene data show CDR1 as GTSNPN and CDR2 as SVGIG (reference sequence). The V and J ends lost 3 bases and 2 bases respectively, with 10 bases between them. This CDR3 spans 13 amino acids. The DNA of the CDR3 is TGTGCCTGGAGCGACAGGATCAACTATGGCTACACCTTC. It specifies CAWSDRINYGYTF.

The V gene is TRBV7-2, the J gene TRBJ1-2, with TRBD1 identical over 11 bases. Germline V CDR1 and CDR2: SGHTA, FQGNSA. The J segment lost 7 bases and the V segment lost 7 bases, leaving 11 bases of the junction unmatched. The CDR3 has 15 amino acids. The CDR3 reads CASIRGDRGRSGYTF. Here the CDR3 DNA reads TGTGCCAGCATCAGGGGGGACAGGGGGAGGTCTGGCTACACCTTC.

The chain combines TRBV29-1 with TRBJ1-1; D unresolved. Per germline, CDR1 SQVTM and CDR2 ANQGSEA. The CDR3 covers 14 residues. Between the trimmed V and J ends, which lost 6 bases and 1 base, there was a span of 15 bases. The CDR3 loop is CSVAKTVQNTEAFF. CDR3 nucleotide sequence: TGCAGCGTCGCTAAAACCGTCCAGAACACTGAAGCTTTCTTT.

This clonotype appeared once. This sequence joins TRBV29-1 and TRBJ2-3; TRBD2 matches at 9 bases. CDR3 size: 14 residues. The trim removed 6 bases at V and 6 bases at J, leaving 10 bases unmatched. CDR1 and CDR2 (germline): SQVTM, ANQGSEA. The CDR3 loop reads CSVVGREGRDTQYF. Here the CDR3 DNA reads TGCAGCGTCGTCGGGCGGGAGGGCCGGGATACGCAGTATTTT.

This clonotype showed up just once. The V call is TRBV3-1, the J call TRBJ1-2; 8 positions match TRBD1. The J segment lost 7 bases and the V segment lost 4 bases, leaving 11 bases of the junction unmatched. The CDR3 contains 15 residues. The germline V gene has CDR1 LGHDT and CDR2 YNNKEL (reference sequence). The CDR3 region is CASSPRRRGLGGYTF. CDR3 sequence (DNA): TGTGCCAGCAGCCCACGACGCAGGGGGCTCGGTGGCTACACCTTC.

This chain connects TRBV20-1 to TRBJ2-7, with D possibly TRBD2 on 5 matching bases. Trimming shortened V by 7 bases and J by 2 bases, and 18 bases separated the two germline ends. Germline CDR1 reads DFQATT; CDR2 reads SNEGSKA (reference sequence). This CDR3 region has 14 residues. CDR3 loop: CSVGTVRRAYEQYF. CDR3 DNA: TGCAGTGTCGGAACTGTGCGGCGGGCCTACGAGCAGTACTTC.